A single TCR beta chain is shown here with its context. The V gene's germline CDR1 is SNHLY and CDR2 FYNNEI. The V and J ends lost 3 bases and 3 bases, in that order; junction bases with no gene match: 21. This CDR3 region has 20 residues. This entry comes from a study of T cells after yellow fever vaccination. In making TCR cDNA, 5'RACE template switching added a universal primer site and UMIs to it. TCRdb recomputed calls from the 5' RACE reads with MiXCR, one row per CDR3 protein. The table shows nearly 550,000 distinct CDR3 sequences, with 15% to 20% occurring only once. This sequence originates from a man aged 30-40 years who received the YFV17D yellow fever vaccine. This specimen was PBMCs, taken 15 days after the yellow fever booster vaccination. The V gene is TRBV2, the J gene TRBJ2-5, with 8 bases that match TRBD2. This CDR3 is CASSDSGTPRLAFPEETQYF. CDR3 sequence (DNA): TGTGCCAGCAGTGATAGCGGGACTCCTCGACTAGCCTTTCCCGAAGAGACCCAGTACTTC.